These T cell receptor beta chains were read from a single sample in a study of radiotherapy plus CTLA-4 blockade in lung cancer. Assay: immunoSEQ multiplex PCR; the TCRdb copy retains only in-frame clones and omits some. The data contain about 88,000 clones, around 72% of them singletons. Sequencing used peripheral blood, obtained from a patient treated with radiotherapy plus ipilimumab. Receptors originate from a human donor with non-small cell lung cancer that progressed on radiotherapy plus ipilimumab. Both conserved end residues are part of each CDR3. The D gene is left open where the match is weak. Expanded clones are given a class, and other clones once, few, many or no size at all.

D gene	V gene	J gene	clone size	CDR3 protein	CDR3 DNA
-	TRBV7-9	TRBJ1-6	-	CASGPMGGNNSPLHF	TGTGCCAGCGGGCCCATGGGAGGGAATAATTCACCCCTCCACTTT
-	TRBV4-2	TRBJ2-2	-	CASSQGGSSGELFF	TGTGCCAGCAGCCAAGGGGGCTCGAGCGGGGAGCTGTTTTTT
-	TRBV11-2	TRBJ2-2	-	CASSFRGAVTGELFF	TGTGCCAGCAGCTTTCGGGGGGCGGTAACCGGGGAGCTGTTTTTT
-	TRBV7-9	TRBJ1-1	few	CASSPPTSPDTEAFF	TGTGCCAGCAGCCCCCCGACATCCCCGGACACTGAAGCTTTCTTT
TRBD2	TRBV28	TRBJ2-3	-	CASSLLAGVLTDTQYF	TGTGCCAGCAGTTTACTAGCGGGGGTACTCACAGATACGCAGTATTTT
TRBD2	TRBV7-9	TRBJ2-5	few	CASSPPGGGIYETQYF	TGTGCCAGCAGCCCTCCCGGCGGGGGGATTTATGAGACCCAGTACTTC
-	TRBV7-2	TRBJ2-1	few	CASSLSIPLSYNEQFF	TGTGCCAGCAGCTTATCTATACCCCTGTCCTACAATGAGCAGTTCTTC
-	TRBV13	TRBJ1-2	once	CASSQRTDNYGYTF	TGTGCCAGCAGCCAGCGGACAGATAACTATGGCTACACCTTC
-	TRBV4-2	TRBJ2-1	few	CASSQDPAGVEQFF	TGTGCCAGCAGCCAAGATCCAGCAGGGGTTGAGCAGTTCTTC
-	TRBV10-3	TRBJ2-3	-	CAISEGSSGDTQYF	TGTGCCATCAGTGAGGGGAGCTCTGGGGATACGCAGTATTTT
TRBD2	TRBV5-1	TRBJ2-3	-	CASSLVTASGGLTDTQYF	TGCGCCAGCAGCTTGGTTACGGCTAGCGGGGGACTCACAGATACGCAGTATTTT
-	TRBV28	TRBJ2-7	-	CASCGTLSYEQYF	TGTGCCAGCTGCGGCACCCTCTCCTACGAGCAGTACTTC
-	TRBV5-5	TRBJ2-3	-	CASSLDRPITDTQYF	TGTGCCAGCAGCTTGGACCGACCCATCACAGATACGCAGTATTTT
TRBD1	TRBV10-3	TRBJ2-3	-	CAIRPGQGATSTDTQYF	TGTGCCATCAGGCCGGGACAGGGGGCTACGAGCACAGATACGCAGTATTTT
-	TRBV6-1	TRBJ2-7	-	CASSERVWDSRSEQYF	TGTGCCAGCAGTGAAAGGGTTTGGGACTCGCGTAGCGAGCAGTACTTC
-	TRBV4-1	TRBJ2-7	few	CASSQVRARTEQYF	TGCGCCAGCAGCCAAGTCAGGGCTCGGACCGAGCAGTACTTC
TRBD1	TRBV4-2	TRBJ2-3	-	CASSQGQGAEGTQYF	TGTGCCAGCAGCCAAGGCCAGGGGGCGGAAGGTACGCAGTATTTT
TRBD2	TRBV6-4	TRBJ2-3	few	CASSPTSGGPTDTQYF	TGTGCCAGCAGTCCTACTAGCGGGGGACCCACAGATACGCAGTATTTT
-	TRBV7-9	TRBJ2-2	-	CASSRTGELFF	TGTGCCAGCAGCAGGACCGGGGAGCTGTTTTTT
-	TRBV5-1	TRBJ2-1	-	CASSLVAGNEQFF	TGCGCCAGCAGCTTGGTTGCGGGAAATGAGCAGTTCTTC
TRBD2	TRBV5-1	TRBJ2-1	-	CASSLAGREGFF	TGCGCCAGCAGCTTGGCGGGGCGGGAGGGGTTCTTC
TRBD1	TRBV10-3	TRBJ2-7	-	CAISESGSTGRYEQYF	TGTGCCATCAGTGAGTCTGGCTCGACAGGGCGCTACGAGCAGTACTTC
-	TRBV29-1	TRBJ2-7	-	CSVTRTTTDEQYF	TGCAGCGTTACACGGACTACCACCGACGAGCAGTACTTC
-	TRBV5-4	TRBJ2-7	-	CASSQDSPEQYF	TGTGCCAGCAGCCAGGACAGCCCCGAGCAGTACTTC
-	TRBV5-1	TRBJ2-7	-	CASSLGITYEQYF	TGCGCCAGCAGCCTTGGGATTACCTACGAGCAGTACTTC
-	TRBV10-3	TRBJ2-1	few	CAISQGSHNEQFF	TGTGCCATCAGTCAGGGGTCCCACAATGAGCAGTTCTTC